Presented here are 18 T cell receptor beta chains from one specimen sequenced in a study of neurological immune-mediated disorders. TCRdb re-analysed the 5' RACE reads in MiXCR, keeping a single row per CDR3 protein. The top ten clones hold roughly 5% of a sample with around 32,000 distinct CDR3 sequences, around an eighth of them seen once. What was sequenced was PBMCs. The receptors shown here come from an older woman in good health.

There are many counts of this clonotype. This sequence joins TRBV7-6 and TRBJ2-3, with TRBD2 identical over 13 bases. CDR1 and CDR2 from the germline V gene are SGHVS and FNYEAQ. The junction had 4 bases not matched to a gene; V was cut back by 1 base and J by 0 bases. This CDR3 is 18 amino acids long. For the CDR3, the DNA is TGTGCCAGCAGCTTAGGACTAGCGGGGGGTGCCAGCACAGATACGCAGTATTTT. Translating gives CASSLGLAGGASTDTQYF. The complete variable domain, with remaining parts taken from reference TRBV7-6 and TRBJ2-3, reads GAGVSQSPRYKVTKRGQDVALRCDPISGHVSLYWYRQALGQGPEFLTYFNYEAQQDKSGLPNDRFSAERPEGSISTLTIQRTEQRDSAMYRCASSLGLAGGASTDTQYFGPGTRLTVL.

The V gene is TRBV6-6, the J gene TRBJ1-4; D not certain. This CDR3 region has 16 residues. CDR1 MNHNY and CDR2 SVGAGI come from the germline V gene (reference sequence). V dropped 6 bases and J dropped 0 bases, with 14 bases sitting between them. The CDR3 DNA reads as TGTGCCAGCAGATTGGGCCTTTTCGCAACTAATGAAAAACTGTTTTTT. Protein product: CASRLGLFATNEKLFF.

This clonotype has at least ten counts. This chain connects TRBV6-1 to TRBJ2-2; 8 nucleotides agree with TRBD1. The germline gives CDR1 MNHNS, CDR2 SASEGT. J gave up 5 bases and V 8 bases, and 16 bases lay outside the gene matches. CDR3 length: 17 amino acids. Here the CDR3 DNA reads TGTGCCAGCTCCGGGACAGGTGGAGGGTGGAGGACCGGGGAGCTGTTTTTT. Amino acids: CASSGTGGGWRTGELFF.

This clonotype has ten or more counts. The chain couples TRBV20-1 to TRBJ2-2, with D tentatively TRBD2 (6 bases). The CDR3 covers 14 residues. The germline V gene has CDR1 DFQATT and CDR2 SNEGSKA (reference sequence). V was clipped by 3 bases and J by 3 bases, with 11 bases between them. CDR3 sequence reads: CSARRVADTGELFF. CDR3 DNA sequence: TGCAGTGCTAGGAGAGTAGCGGACACCGGGGAGCTGTTTTTT.

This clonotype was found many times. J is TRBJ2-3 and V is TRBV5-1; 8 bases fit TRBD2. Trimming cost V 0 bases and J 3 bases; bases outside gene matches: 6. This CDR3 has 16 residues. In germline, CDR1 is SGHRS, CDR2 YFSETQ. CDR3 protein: CASSLDPGGQTDTQYF. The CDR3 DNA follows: TGCGCCAGCAGCTTGGATCCGGGGGGGCAAACAGATACGCAGTATTTT.

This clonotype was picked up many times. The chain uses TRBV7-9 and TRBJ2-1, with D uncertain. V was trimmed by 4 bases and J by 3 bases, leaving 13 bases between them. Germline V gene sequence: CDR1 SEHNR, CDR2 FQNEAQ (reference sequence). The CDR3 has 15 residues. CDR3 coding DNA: TGTGCCAGCAGCTCAGGTGACTCCTTCTACAATGAGCAGTTCTTC. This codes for CASSSGDSFYNEQFF. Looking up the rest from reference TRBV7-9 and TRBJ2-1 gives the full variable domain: DTGVSQNPRHKITKRGQNVTFRCDPISEHNRLYWYRQTLGQGPEFLTYFQNEAQLEKSRLLSDRFSAERPKGSFSTLEIQRTEQGDSAMYLCASSSGDSFYNEQFFGPGTRLTVL.

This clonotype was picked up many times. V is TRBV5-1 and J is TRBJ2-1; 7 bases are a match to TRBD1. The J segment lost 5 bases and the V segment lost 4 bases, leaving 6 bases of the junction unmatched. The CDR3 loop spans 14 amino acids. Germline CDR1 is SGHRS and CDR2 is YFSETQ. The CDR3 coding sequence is TGCGCCAGCAGCGTGGGACAGCTTCACAATGAGCAGTTCTTC. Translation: CASSVGQLHNEQFF.

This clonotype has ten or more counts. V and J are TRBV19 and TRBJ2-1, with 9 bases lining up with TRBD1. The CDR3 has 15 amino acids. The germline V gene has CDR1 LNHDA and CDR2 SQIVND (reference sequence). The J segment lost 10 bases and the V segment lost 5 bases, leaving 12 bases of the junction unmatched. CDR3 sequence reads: CASSPGTGYRVEQFF. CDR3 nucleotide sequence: TGTGCCAGTAGTCCCGGGACAGGGTACCGGGTAGAGCAGTTCTTC.

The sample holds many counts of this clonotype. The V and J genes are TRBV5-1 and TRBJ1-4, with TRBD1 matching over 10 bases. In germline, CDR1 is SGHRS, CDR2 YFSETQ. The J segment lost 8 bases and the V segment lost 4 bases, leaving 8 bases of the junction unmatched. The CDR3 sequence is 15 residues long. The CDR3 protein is CASSPSGTGDEKLFF. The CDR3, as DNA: TGCGCCAGCAGCCCTTCCGGGACAGGGGACGAAAAACTGTTTTTT.

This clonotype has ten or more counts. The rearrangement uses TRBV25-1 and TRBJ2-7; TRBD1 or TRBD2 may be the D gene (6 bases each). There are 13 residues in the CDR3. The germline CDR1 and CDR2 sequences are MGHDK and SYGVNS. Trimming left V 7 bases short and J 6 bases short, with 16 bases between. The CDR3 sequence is CASTPGAGFEQYF. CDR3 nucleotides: TGTGCCAGCACTCCGGGGGCAGGTTTCGAGCAGTACTTC.

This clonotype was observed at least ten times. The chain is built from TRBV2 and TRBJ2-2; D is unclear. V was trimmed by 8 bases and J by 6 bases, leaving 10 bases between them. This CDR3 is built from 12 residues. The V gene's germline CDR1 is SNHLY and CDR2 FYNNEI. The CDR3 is CASGREAGELFF. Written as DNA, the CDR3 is TGTGCCAGCGGGCGTGAGGCCGGGGAGCTGTTTTTT.

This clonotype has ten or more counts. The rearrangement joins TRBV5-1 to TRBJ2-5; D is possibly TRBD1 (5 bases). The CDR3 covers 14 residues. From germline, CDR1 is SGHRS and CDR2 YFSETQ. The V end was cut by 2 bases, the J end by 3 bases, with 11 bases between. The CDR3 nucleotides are TGCGCCAGCAGCTTCCAGGGTAGAGAAGAGACCCAGTACTTC. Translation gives CASSFQGREETQYF.

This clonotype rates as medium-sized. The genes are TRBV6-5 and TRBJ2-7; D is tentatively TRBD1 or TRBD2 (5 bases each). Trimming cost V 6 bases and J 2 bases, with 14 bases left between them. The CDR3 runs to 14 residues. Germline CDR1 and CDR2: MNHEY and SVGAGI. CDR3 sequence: CASSLGAGTYEQYF. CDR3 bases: TGTGCCAGCAGCCTCGGGGCAGGAACCTACGAGCAGTACTTC.

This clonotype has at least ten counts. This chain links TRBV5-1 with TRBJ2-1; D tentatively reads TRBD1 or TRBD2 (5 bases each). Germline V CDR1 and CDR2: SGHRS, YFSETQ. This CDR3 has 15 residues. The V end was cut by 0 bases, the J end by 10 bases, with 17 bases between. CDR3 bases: TGCGCCAGCAGCTTGGAGGGACCCACAGCGTCGGAGCAGTTCTTC. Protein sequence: CASSLEGPTASEQFF.

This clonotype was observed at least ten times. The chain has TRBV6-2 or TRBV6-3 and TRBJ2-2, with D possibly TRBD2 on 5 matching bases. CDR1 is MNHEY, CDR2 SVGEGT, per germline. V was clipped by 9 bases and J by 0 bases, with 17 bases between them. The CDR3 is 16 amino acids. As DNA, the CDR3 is TGTGCCAGGAGAAATCAGGAGGCCCCGAACACCGGGGAGCTGTTTTTT. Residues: CARRNQEAPNTGELFF.

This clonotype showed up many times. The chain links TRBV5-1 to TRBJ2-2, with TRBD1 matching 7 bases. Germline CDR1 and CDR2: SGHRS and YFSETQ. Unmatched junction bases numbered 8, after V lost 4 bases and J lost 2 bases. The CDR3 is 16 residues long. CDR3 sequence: CASSRTGQRNTGELFF. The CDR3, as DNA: TGCGCCAGCAGCCGAACGGGACAGCGAAACACCGGGGAGCTGTTTTTT.

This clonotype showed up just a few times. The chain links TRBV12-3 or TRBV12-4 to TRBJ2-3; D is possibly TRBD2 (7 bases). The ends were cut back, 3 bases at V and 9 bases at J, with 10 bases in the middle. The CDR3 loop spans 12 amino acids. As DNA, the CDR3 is TGTGCCAGCAGTTTTGGGGGGGGCACGCAGTATTTT. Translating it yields CASSFGGGTQYF.

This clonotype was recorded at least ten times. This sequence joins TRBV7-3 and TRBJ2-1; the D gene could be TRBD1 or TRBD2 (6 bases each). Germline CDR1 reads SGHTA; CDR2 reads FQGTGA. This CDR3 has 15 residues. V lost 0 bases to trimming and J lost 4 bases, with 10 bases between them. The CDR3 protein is CASSLTRGGYNEQFF. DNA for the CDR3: TGTGCCAGCAGCTTAACTAGAGGGGGGTACAATGAGCAGTTCTTC.